The clone carrying this TCR beta chain was observed a few times. Its antigen remains unidentified. Since a much larger clone is just one base distant, this may be a read error. This CDR3 is 13 amino acids long. Deletions cut 5 bases from V and 6 bases from J, with 14 bases between. Germline CDR1 reads MNHNS; CDR2 reads SASEGT. Samples came from axillary lymph nodes draining the breast cancer. TCRdb reprocessed the multiplex PCR reads via MiXCR and lists one record per CDR3 protein. In the table there are 120,000 to 150,000 distinct CDR3 sequences, approximately 32% of which are singletons. The sample comes from a study of breast tumors, draining lymph nodes, adjacent tissues. The study's findings and limits: Tumor T cell lymph node origin was a supported hypothesis, not proven. Compared with basal-like, luminal-like tumors shared significantly more repertoire with nontumor tissue. Compared with lymph nodes, tumors were less diverse; compared with nontumor tissue, more. Data fit most tumor T cells coming from lymph node, expanding in tumor.

J is TRBJ2-7 and V is TRBV6-1; no firm D call. The source of this sequence is a female donor with breast cancer. Some clones in this sample may be carry-over from other donors' samples. Sequencing was done on a sample of axillary lymph node tissue. The CDR3 nucleotides read TGTGCCAGCAGTCTTAAAAGGGCTGCCGAGCAGTACTTC. Protein product: CASSLKRAAEQYF.